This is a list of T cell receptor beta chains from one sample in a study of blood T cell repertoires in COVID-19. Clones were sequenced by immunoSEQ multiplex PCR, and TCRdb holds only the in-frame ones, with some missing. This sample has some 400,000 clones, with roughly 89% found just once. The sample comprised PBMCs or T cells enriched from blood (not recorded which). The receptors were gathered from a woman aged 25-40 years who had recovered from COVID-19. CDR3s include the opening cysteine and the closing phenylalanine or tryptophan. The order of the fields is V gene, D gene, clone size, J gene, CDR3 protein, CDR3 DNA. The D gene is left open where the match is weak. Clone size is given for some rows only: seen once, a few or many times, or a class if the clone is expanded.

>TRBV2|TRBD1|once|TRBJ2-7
CASTKDRGYEQYF
TGTGCCAGCACCAAGGACAGGGGATACGAGCAGTACTTC
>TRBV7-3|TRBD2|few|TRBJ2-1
CASSLRLAGHNEQFF
TGTGCCAGCAGCTTAAGACTAGCGGGCCACAATGAGCAGTTCTTC
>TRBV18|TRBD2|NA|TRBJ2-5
CASSPLAGEETQYF
TGTGCCAGCTCACCACTAGCGGGGGAAGAGACCCAGTACTTC
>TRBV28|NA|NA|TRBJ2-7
CASSSRTEAYEQYF
TGTGCCAGCAGTTCAAGGACAGAAGCCTACGAGCAGTACTTC
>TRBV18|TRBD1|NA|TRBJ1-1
CASSPLDRENTEAFF
TGTGCCAGCTCACCCCTCGACAGGGAGAACACTGAAGCTTTCTTT
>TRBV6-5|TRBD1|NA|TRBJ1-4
CASSTGTEREKLFF
TGTGCCAGCAGTACCGGGACAGAGAGGGAAAAACTGTTTTTT
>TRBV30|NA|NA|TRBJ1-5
CAWSVDRDQPQHF
TGTGCCTGGAGTGTAGATCGAGATCAGCCCCAGCATTTT
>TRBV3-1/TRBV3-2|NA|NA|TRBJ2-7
CASSQASRSYEQYF
TGTGCCAGCAGCCAAGCTAGCCGCTCCTACGAGCAGTACTTC
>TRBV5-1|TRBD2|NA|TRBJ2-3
CASSVASGRNTDTQYF
TGCGCCAGCAGCGTAGCGAGCGGGAGAAACACAGATACGCAGTATTTT
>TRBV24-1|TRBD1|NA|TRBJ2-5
CAISEGAEETQYF
TGTGCCATCAGCGAGGGGGCAGAAGAGACCCAGTACTTC
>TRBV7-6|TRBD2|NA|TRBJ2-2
CASSLSGGPYTGELFF
TGTGCCAGCAGCCTCAGCGGGGGGCCATACACCGGGGAGCTGTTTTTT
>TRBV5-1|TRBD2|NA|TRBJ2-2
CASSLGLQSGMTGELFF
TGCGCCAGCAGCTTGGGTTTACAAAGCGGGATGACCGGGGAGCTGTTTTTT
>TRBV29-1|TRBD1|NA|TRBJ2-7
CSTRDSWSYEQYF
TGCAGCACCCGGGACAGTTGGAGTTACGAGCAGTACTTC
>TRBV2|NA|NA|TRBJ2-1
CASQYSVNEQFF
TGTGCCAGCCAGTATTCTGTCAATGAGCAGTTCTTC
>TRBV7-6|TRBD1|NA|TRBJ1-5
CASSQGGTPQHF
TGTGCCAGCAGTCAGGGGGGCACGCCCCAGCATTTT
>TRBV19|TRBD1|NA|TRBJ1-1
CASSNRGFPAPSANTEAFF
TGTGCCAGTAGTAACAGGGGGTTCCCTGCCCCGTCGGCGAACACTGAAGCTTTCTTT
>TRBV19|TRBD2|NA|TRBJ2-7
CASSISLAGAYEQYF
TGTGCCAGTAGTATAAGTCTAGCGGGGGCCTACGAGCAGTACTTC
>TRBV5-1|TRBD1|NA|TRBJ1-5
CASSVGTGRGQPQHF
TGCGCCAGCAGCGTCGGGACAGGCCGTGGTCAGCCCCAGCATTTT
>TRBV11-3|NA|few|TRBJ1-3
CASSLGGSSGNTIYF
TGTGCCAGCAGCTTAGGCGGCAGCTCTGGAAACACCATATATTTT
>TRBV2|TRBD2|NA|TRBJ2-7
CASSLRRGGSYEQYF
TGTGCCAGCAGTCTAAGGCGGGGGGGTTCCTACGAGCAGTACTTC
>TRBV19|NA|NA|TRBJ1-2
CASSITGTPNYGYTF
TGTGCCAGTAGTATCACCGGGACTCCTAACTATGGCTACACCTTC
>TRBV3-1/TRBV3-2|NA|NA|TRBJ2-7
CASSRRSTYEQYF
TGTGCCAGCAGCCGCCGGTCCACCTACGAGCAGTACTTC
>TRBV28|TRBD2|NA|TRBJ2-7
CASSPSGSSYEQYF
TGTGCCAGCAGTCCGAGCGGGAGCTCCTACGAGCAGTACTTC
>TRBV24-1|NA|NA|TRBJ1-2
CATSDKTVYGGYTF
TGTGCCACCAGTGATAAAACGGTTTACGGTGGCTACACCTTC
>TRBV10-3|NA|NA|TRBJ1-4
CAISESTVGAGDEKLFF
TGTGCCATCAGTGAGTCGACAGTGGGGGCGGGAGATGAAAAACTGTTTTTT
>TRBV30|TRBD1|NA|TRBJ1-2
CAAFRDRAGGYTF
TGTGCGGCTTTCCGGGACAGGGCGGGTGGCTACACCTTC
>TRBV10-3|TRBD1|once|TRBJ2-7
CAISSSTGRDYEQYF
TGTGCCATCAGCTCTTCGACAGGGAGAGACTACGAGCAGTACTTC
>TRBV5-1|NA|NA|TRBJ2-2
CASSLWTTVNTGELFF
TGCGCCAGCAGCTTATGGACGACAGTGAACACCGGGGAGCTGTTTTTT
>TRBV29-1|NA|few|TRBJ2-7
CSVKRDANSGNEQYF
TGCAGCGTCAAAAGGGATGCGAATTCAGGGAACGAGCAGTACTTC
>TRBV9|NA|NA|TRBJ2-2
CASSVGGNTGELFF
TGTGCCAGCAGCGTAGGCGGGAACACCGGGGAGCTGTTTTTT
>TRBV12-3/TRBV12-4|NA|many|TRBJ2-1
CASRDYRLFF
TGTGCCAGCAGAGACTACCGCCTGTTCTTC
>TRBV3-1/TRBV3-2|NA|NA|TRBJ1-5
CASSQDPAGKNQPQHF
TGTGCCAGCAGCCAAGATCCCGCAGGGAAGAACCAGCCCCAGCATTTT
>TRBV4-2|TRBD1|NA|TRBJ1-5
CASSHQNRGLGNQPQHF
TGTGCCAGCAGCCACCAAAACAGGGGGCTGGGCAATCAGCCCCAGCATTTT
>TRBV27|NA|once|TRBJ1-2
CASSLSTGLPYGYTF
TGTGCCAGCAGTTTATCGACGGGGTTACCATATGGCTACACCTTC
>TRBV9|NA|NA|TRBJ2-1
CASSGDSLSYNEQFF
TGTGCCAGCAGCGGCGACAGCCTCTCCTACAATGAGCAGTTCTTC
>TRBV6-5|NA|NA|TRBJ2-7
CASLQAGSYEQYF
TGTGCCAGCCTCCAAGCGGGTTCCTACGAGCAGTACTTC
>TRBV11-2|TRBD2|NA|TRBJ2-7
CASSSGGLYEQYF
TGTGCCAGCAGTTCGGGAGGGCTCTACGAGCAGTACTTC
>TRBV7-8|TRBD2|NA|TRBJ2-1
CASSLGLAGSYNEQFF
TGTGCCAGCAGCTTAGGACTAGCGGGAAGTTACAATGAGCAGTTCTTC